This T cell receptor (beta chain) was captured in a study of a mutant IDH1 vaccine in newly diagnosed glioma. The overall study: Vaccination began 4-6 weeks post radiotherapy alone, or with temozolomide cycles. Beforehand, treatment had been radiotherapy, temozolomide, or both; the majority received both.

The CDR3 has 14 amino acids. The ends were cut back, 2 bases at V and 2 bases at J, with 10 bases in the middle. Looked up from germline, CDR1 is SGHTA and CDR2 is FQGNSA. This sample's time point: week 35, safety follow-up. Vaccine doses each comprised 300 ug of mutant IDH1 20-mer peptide, with topical imiquimod. Administration of eight vaccinations to patients took place in weeks 1, 3, 5, 7, 11, 15, 19, 23. Note on this clone: Its cognate antigen is unknown.

This table comes from immunoSEQ multiplex PCR, and its TCRdb copy is limited to in-frame clones, with some not included. Of around 60,000 clones in the sample, approximately 80% were seen once. This sequence joins TRBV7-2 and TRBJ2-7; D may be TRBD1 (5 bases). This sequence originates from a man in his forties with glioma. This material consisted of PBMCs, taken from a glioma patient whose treatment included an IDH1 peptide vaccine. The CDR3 loop is CASSLTARAYEQYF. CDR3 in DNA: TGTGCCAGCAGCTTAACTGCCAGGGCCTACGAGCAGTACTTC.